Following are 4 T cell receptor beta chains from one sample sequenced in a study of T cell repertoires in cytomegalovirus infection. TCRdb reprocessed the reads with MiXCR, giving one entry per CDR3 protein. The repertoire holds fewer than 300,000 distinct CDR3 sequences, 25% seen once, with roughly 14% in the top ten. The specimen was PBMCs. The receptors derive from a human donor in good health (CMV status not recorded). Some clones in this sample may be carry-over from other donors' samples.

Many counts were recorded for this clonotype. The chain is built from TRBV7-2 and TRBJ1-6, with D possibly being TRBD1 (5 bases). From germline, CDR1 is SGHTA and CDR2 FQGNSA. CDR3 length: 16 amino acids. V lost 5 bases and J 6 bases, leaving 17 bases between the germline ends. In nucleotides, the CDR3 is TGTGCCAGCAGCCGCTTAGGAGGGGCATCTAATTCACCCCTCCACTTT. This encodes CASSRLGGASNSPLHF.

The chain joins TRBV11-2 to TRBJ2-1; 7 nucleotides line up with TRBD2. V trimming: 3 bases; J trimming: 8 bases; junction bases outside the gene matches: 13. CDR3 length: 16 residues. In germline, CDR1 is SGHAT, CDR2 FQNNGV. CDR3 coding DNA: TGTGCCAGCAGCTTCCCCCCCCGGACTAGATTAGATGAGCAGTTCTTC. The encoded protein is CASSFPPRTRLDEQFF.

CDR3 residues: CASSHTSGGYEQYF. The CDR3 bases are TGTGCCAGCAGCCATACTAGCGGGGGCTACGAGCAGTACTTC. The chain has TRBV3-1 and TRBJ2-7, with 11 bases lining up with TRBD2. In germline, CDR1 is LGHDT, CDR2 YNNKEL (reference sequence). CDR3 length equals 14 residues. Unmatched junction bases numbered 1, after V lost 3 bases and J lost 3 bases.

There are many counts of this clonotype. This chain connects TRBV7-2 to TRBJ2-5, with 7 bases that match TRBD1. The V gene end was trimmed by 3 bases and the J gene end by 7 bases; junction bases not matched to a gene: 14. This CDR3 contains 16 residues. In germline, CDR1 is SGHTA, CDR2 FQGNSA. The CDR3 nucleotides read TGTGCCAGCAGCTTGACAGGGATCCAGTTGACGGGGACCCAGTACTTC. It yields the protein CASSLTGIQLTGTQYF.